The present entry profiles one T cell receptor beta chain with its context. The germline gives CDR1 SQVTM, CDR2 ANQGSEA. Trimming took 0 bases from V and 6 from J, leaving 17 bases between them. This CDR3 contains 15 residues. This record comes from a study of cytomegalovirus exposure and HLA in healthy donors. Primers: 60 Vbeta forward and 13 Jbeta reverse. Assay: immunoSEQ multiplex PCR; the TCRdb copy retains only in-frame clones and omits some. The repertoire has over 150,000 clones, roughly 76% of them found once; the top ten carry around 14%. The chain joins TRBV29-1 to TRBJ1-2, with D perhaps TRBD1 (5 bases). Sequencing was performed on PBMCs. The TCR originated in a woman between 50 and 59 years old in good health and CMV-seronegative. CDR3 protein: CSVEESGQGKDGYTF. The CDR3 nucleotides are TGCAGCGTTGAAGAATCAGGGCAGGGAAAGGATGGCTACACCTTC. The full variable domain, its missing parts supplied by reference TRBV29-1 and TRBJ1-2, is SAVISQKPSRDICQRGTSLTIQCQVDSQVTMMFWYRQQPGQSLTLIATANQGSEATYESGFVIDKFPISRPNLTFSTLTVSNMSPEDSSIYLCSVEESGQGKDGYTFGSGTRLTVV.